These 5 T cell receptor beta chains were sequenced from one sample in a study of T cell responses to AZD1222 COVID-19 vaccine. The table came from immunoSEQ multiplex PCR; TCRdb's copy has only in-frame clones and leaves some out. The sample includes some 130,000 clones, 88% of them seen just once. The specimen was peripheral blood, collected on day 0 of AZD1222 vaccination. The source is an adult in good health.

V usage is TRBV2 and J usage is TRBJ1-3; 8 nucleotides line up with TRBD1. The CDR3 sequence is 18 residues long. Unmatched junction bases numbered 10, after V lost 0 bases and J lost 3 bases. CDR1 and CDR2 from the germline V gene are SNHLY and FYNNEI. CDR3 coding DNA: TGTGCCAGCAGTGAAGCGATGCCGGGACAGGCTTTTGGAAACACCATATATTTT. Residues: CASSEAMPGQAFGNTIYF.

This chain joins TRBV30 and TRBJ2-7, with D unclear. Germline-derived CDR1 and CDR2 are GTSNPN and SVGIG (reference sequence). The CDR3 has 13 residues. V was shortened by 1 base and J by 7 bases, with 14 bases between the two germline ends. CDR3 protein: CAWSDTPRWEQYF. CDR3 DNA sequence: TGTGCCTGGAGTGATACACCCCGCTGGGAGCAGTACTTC.

The CDR3, as DNA: TGTGCCAGCAGCCTCCCAGGGCACGAGCAGTACTTC. This codes for CASSLPGHEQYF. The chain joins TRBV6-5 to TRBJ2-7; a possible D gene is TRBD1 (5 bases). Germline CDR1 and CDR2: MNHEY and SVGAGI. V was trimmed by 6 bases and J by 5 bases, leaving 11 bases between them. The CDR3 spans 12 residues.

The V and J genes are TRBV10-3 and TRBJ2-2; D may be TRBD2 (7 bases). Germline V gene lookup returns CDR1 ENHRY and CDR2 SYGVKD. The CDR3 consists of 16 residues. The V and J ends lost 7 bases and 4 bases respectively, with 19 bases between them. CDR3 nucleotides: TGTGCCATCACCACGGTCGGGGGGCAGACCACCGGGGAGCTGTTTTTT. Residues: CAITTVGGQTTGELFF.

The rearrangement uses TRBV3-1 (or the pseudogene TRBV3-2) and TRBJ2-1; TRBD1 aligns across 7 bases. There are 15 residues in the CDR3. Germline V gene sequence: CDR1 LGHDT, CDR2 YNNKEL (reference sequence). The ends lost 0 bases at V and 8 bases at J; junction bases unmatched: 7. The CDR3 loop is CASSQDQGVADEQFF. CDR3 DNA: TGTGCCAGCAGCCAAGATCAGGGGGTTGCCGATGAGCAGTTCTTC.